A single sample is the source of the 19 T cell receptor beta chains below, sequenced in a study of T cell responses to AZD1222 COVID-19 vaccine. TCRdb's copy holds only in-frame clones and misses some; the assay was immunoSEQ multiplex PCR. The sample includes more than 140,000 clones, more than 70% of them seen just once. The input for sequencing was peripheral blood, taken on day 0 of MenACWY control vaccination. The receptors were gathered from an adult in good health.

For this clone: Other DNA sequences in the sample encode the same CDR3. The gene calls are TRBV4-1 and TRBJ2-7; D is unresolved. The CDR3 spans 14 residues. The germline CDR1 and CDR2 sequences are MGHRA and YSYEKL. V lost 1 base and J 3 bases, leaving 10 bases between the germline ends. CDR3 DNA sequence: TGCGCCAGCAGCCAAGCGGAAGGGTACTACGAGCAGTACTTC. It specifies CASSQAEGYYEQYF.

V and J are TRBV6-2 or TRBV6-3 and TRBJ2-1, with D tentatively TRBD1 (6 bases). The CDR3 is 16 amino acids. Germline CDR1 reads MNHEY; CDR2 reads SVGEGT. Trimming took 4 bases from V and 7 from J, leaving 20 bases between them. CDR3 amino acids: CASSWSLRLQGNEQFF. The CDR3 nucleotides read TGTGCCAGCAGTTGGTCGTTGAGACTCCAGGGGAATGAGCAGTTCTTC.

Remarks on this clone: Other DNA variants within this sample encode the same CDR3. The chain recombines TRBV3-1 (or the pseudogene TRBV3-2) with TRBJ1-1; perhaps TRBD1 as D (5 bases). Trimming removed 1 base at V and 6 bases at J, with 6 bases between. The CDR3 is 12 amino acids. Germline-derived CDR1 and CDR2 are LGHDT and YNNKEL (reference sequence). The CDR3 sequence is CASSQGGAEAFF. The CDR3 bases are TGTGCCAGCAGCCAAGGGGGCGCTGAAGCTTTCTTT.

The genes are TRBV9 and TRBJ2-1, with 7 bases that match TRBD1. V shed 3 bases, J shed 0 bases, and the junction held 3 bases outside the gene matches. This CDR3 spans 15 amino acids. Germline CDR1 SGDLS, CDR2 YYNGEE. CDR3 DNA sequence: TGTGCCAGCAGCGCGGGACAGAGCTCCTACAATGAGCAGTTCTTC. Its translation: CASSAGQSSYNEQFF.

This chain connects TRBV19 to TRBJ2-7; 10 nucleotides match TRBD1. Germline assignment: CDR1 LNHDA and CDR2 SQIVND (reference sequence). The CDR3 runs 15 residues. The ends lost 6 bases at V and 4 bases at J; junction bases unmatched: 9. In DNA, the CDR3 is TGTGCCAGTAGCCCGACTGGACAGGGGGATTACGAGCAGTACTTC. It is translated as CASSPTGQGDYEQYF. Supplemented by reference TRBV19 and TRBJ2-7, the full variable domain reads DGGITQSPKYLFRKEGQNVTLSCEQNLNHDAMYWYRQDPGQGLRLIYYSQIVNDFQKGDIAEGYSVSREKKESFPLTVTSAQKNPTAFYLCASSPTGQGDYEQYFGPGTRLTVT.

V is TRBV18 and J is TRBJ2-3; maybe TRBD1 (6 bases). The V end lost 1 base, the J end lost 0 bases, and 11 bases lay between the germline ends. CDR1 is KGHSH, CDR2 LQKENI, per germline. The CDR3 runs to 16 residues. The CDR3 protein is CASSPLRGKSTDTQYF. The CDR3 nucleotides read TGTGCCAGCTCACCACTCAGGGGCAAAAGCACAGATACGCAGTATTTT.

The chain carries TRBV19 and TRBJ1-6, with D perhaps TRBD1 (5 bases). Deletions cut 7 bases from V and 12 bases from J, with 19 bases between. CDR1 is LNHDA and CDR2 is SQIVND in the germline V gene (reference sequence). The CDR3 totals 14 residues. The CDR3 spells CASTRDGGMGPLHF. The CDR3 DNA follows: TGTGCCAGTACCAGGGACGGCGGCATGGGACCCCTCCACTTT.

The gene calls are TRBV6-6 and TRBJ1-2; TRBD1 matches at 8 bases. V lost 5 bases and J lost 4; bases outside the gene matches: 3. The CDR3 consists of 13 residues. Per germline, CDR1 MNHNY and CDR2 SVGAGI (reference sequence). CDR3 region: CASSQGQAYGYTF. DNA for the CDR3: TGTGCCAGCAGTCAGGGACAGGCCTATGGCTACACCTTC.

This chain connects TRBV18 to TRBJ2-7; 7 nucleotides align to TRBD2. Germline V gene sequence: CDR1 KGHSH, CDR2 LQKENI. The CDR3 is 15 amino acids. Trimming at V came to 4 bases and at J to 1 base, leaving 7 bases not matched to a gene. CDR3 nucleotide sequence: TGTGCCAGCTCACGAGTCGCGGGAGCTTCCTACGAGCAGTACTTC. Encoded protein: CASSRVAGASYEQYF.

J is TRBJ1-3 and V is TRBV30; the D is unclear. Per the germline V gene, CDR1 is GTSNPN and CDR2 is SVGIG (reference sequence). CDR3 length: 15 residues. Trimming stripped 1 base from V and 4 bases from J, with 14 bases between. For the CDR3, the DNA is TGTGCCTGGAGTGCCATTGGTGGGCGCGGAAACACCATATATTTT. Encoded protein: CAWSAIGGRGNTIYF.

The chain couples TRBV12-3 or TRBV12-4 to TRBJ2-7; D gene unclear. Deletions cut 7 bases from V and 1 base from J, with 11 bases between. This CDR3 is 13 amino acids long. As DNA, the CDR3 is TGTGCCAGCACTTCCACGGAGTCCTACGAGCAGTACTTC. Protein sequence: CASTSTESYEQYF.

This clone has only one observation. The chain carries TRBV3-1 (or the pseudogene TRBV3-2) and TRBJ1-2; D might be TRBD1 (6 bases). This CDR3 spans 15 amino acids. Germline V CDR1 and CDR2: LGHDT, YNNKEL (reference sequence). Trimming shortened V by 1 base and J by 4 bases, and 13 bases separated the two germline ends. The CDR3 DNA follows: TGTGCCAGCAGCCAAGTGTCCAGGGGAGGCTATGGCTACACCTTC. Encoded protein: CASSQVSRGGYGYTF.

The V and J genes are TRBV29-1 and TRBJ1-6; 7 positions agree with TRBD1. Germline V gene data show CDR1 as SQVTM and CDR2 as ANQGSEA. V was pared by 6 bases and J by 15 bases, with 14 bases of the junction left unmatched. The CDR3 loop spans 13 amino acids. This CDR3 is CSVLTGTDLSLHF. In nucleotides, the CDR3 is TGCAGCGTCCTCACTGGGACAGATCTTAGCCTCCACTTT. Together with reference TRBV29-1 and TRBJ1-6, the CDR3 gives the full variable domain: SAVISQKPSRDICQRGTSLTIQCQVDSQVTMMFWYRQQPGQSLTLIATANQGSEATYESGFVIDKFPISRPNLTFSTLTVSNMSPEDSSIYLCSVLTGTDLSLHFGNGTRLTVT.

CDR3 loop: CASSPSGGETQYF. For the CDR3, the DNA is TGTGCCAGCAGCCCCTCGGGAGGGGAGACCCAGTACTTC. This sequence joins TRBV7-3 and TRBJ2-5; 8 nucleotides line up with TRBD2. The ends lost 5 bases at V and 5 bases at J; junction bases unmatched: 4. CDR1 and CDR2 from the germline V gene are SGHTA and FQGTGA. The CDR3 consists of 13 residues. Using reference TRBV7-3 and TRBJ2-5 for the parts outside the CDR3, the full variable domain is GAGVSQTPSNKVTEKGKYVELRCDPISGHTALYWYRQSLGQGPEFLIYFQGTGAADDSGLPNDRFFAVRPEGSVSTLKIQRTERGDSAVYLCASSPSGGETQYFGPGTRLLVL.

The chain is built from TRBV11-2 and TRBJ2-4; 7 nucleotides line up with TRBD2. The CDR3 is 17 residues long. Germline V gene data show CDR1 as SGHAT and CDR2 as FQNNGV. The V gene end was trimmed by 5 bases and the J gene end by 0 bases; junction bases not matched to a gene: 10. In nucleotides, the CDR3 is TGTGCCAGCAGCCCGGACGGGACTATTGTAGCCAAAAACATTCAGTACTTC. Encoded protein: CASSPDGTIVAKNIQYF.

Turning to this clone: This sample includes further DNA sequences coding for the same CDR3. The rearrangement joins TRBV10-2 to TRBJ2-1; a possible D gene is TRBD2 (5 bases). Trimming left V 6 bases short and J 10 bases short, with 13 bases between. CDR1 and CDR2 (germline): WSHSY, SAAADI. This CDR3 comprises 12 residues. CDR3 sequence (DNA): TGCGCCAGCAGCGAGAGGGCGTTCGAGCAGTTCTTC. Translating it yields CASSERAFEQFF.

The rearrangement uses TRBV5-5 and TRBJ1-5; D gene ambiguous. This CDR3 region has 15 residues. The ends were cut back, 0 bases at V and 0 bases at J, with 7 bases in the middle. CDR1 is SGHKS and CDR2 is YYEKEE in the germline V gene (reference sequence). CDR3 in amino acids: CASSLGAFSNQPQHF. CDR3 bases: TGTGCCAGCAGCTTGGGCGCGTTTAGCAATCAGCCCCAGCATTTT.

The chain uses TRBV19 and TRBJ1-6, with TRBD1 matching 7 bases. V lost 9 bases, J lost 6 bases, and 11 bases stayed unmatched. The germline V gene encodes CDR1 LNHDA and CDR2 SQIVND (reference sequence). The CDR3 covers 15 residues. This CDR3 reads CARMLDREGNSPLHF. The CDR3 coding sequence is TGTGCCAGGATGCTTGACAGGGAGGGTAATTCACCCCTCCACTTT.

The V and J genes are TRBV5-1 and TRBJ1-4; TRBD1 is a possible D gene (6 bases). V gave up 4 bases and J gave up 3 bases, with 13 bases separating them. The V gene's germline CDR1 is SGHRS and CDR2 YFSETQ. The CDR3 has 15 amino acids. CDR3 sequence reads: CASSPAGAPNEKLFF. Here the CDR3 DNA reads TGCGCCAGCAGCCCCGCGGGGGCGCCTAATGAAAAACTGTTTTTT. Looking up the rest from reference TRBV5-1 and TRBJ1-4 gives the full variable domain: KAGVTQTPRYLIKTRGQQVTLSCSPISGHRSVSWYQQTPGQGLQFLFEYFSETQRNKGNFPGRFSGRQFSNSRSEMNVSTLELGDSALYLCASSPAGAPNEKLFFGSGTQLSVL.